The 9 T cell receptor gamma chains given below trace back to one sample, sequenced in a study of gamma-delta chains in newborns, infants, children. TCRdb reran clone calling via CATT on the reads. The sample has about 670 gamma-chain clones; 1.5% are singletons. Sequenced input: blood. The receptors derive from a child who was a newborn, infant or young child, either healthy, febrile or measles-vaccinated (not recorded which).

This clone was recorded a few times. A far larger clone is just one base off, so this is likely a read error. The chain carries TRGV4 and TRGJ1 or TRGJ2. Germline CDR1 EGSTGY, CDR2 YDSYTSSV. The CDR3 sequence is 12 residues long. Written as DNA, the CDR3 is TGTACCACCTGGCTGAATTATTATAAGAAACTCTTT. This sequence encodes CTTWLNYYKKLF.

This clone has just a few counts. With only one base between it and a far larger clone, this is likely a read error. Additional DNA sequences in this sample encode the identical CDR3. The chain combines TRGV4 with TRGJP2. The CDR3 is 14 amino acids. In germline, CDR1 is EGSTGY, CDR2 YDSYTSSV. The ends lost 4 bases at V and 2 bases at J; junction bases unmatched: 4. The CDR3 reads CATWDGSSDWIKTF. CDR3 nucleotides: TGTGCCACCTGGGACGGGAGTAGTGATTGGATCAAGACGTTT.

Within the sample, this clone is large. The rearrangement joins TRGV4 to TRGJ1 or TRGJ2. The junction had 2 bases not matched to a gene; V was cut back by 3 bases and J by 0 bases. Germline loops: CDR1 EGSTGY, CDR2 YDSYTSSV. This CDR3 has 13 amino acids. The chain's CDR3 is CATWDLNYYKKLF. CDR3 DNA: TGTGCCACCTGGGATCTGAATTATTATAAGAAACTCTTT.

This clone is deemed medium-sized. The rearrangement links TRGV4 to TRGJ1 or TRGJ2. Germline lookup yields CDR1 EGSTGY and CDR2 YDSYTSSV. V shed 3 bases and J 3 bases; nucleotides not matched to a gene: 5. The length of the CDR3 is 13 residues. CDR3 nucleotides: TGTGCCACCTGGGATCCCCTTTATTATAAGAAACTCTTT. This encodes CATWDPLYYKKLF.

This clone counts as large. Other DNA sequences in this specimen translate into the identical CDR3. This CDR3 is CALWEVELGKKIKVF. The CDR3 region has the DNA TGTGCCTTGTGGGAGGTAGAGTTGGGCAAAAAAATCAAGGTATTT. The rearrangement links TRGV9 to TRGJP. Germline loops: CDR1 GITISATS, CDR2 ISYDGTV (reference sequence). The CDR3 length is 15 residues. The ends lost 1 base at V and 6 bases at J; junction bases unmatched: 0.

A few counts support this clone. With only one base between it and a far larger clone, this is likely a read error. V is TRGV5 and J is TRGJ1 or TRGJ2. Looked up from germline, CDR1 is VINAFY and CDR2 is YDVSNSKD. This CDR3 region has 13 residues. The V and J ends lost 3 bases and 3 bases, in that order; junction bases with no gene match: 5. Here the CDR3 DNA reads TGTGCCACCTGGGACGGAAGTTATTATAAGAAACTCTTT. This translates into CATWDGSYYKKLF.

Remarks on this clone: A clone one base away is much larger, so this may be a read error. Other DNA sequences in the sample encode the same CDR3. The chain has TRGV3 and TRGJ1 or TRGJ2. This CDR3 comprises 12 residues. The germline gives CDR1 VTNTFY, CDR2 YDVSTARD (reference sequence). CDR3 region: CATWDDGYKKLF. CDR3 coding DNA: TGTGCCACCTGGGACGACGGTTATAAGAAGCTCTTT.

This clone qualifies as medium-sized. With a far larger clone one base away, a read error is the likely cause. CDR3 sequence (DNA): TGTGCCTCGTGGGAGGTGCAAGAGTTGGGCAAAAAAATCAAGGTATTT. It codes for CASWEVQELGKKIKVF. V is TRGV9 and J is TRGJP. Looked up from germline, CDR1 is GITISATS and CDR2 is ISYDGTV (reference sequence). The CDR3 totals 16 residues.

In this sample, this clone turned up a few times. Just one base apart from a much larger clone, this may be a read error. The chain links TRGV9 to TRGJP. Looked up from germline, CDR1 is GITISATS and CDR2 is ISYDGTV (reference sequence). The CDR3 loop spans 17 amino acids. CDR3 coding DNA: TGTGCCTTGTGGGAGGTGCGAGGGGAGTTGGGCAAAAAAATCAGGGTATTT. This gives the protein CALWEVRGELGKKIRVF.